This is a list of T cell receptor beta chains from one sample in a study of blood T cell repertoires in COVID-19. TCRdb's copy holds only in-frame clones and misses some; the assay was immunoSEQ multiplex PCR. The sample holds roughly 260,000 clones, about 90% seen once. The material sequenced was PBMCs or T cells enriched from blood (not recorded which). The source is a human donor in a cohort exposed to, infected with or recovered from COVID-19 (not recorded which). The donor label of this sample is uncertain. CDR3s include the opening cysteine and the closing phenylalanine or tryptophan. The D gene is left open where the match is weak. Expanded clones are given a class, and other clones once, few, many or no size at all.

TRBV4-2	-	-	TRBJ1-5	TGTGCCAGCAGCCACTCGGGTGGGGGGAAACCCCAGCATTTT	CASSHSGGGKPQHF
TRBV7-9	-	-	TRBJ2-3	TGTGCCAGCACCCTCCAGGGGGGTGTTAGCACAGATACGCAGTATTTT	CASTLQGGVSTDTQYF
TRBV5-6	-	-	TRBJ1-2	TGTGCCAGCAGCTTTTCCCGTCATGGCTACACCTTC	CASSFSRHGYTF
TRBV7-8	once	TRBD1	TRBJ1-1	TGTGCCAGCAGCCCACTGGACAGGGGAGGAACTGAAGCTTTCTTT	CASSPLDRGGTEAFF
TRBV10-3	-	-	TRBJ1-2	TGTGCCATCAGTACGACAGTTGTTGACTATGGCTACACCTTC	CAISTTVVDYGYTF
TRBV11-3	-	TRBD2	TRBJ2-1	TGTGCCAGCAGTCAAGCACAAACTAGCGGGGGGGGTGAGCAGTTCTTC	CASSQAQTSGGGEQFF
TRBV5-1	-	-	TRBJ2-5	TGCGCCAGCAGCTGGGACTTACCCCCAGCGACCCAGTACTTC	CASSWDLPPATQYF
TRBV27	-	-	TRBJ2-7	TGTGCCAGCAGTCCACTCGTATCCTACGAGCAGTACTTC	CASSPLVSYEQYF
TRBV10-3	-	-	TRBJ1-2	TGTGCCATCAGTGAAGGGCAGGGGCTCTCCTATGGCTACACCTTC	CAISEGQGLSYGYTF
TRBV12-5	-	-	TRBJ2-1	TGTGCTAGTGGTTTGGCTCTCAATGAGCAGTTCTTC	CASGLALNEQFF
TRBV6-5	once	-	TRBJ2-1	TGTGCCAGCAGCGATCCGTGGGAAACCCGGGGTGAGCAGTTCTTC	CASSDPWETRGEQFF
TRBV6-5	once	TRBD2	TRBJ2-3	TGTGCCAGCGGACTAGGAGGACTAGCCTCGCAGTATTTT	CASGLGGLASQYF
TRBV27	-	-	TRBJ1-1	TGTGCCAGCAGTTTGCGGTTAGGAGGGTTCACTGAAGCTTTCTTT	CASSLRLGGFTEAFF
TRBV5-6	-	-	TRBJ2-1	TGTGCCAGCAGCTTGGACCCCCGTAGTGAGCAGTTCTTC	CASSLDPRSEQFF
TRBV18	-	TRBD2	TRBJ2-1	TGTGCCAGCTCATCCGGGGGGGGACCCTACAATGAGCAGTTCTTC	CASSSGGGPYNEQFF
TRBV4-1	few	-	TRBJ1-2	TGCGCCAGCAGCCAAGCGTCCCTCGATGGCTACACCTTC	CASSQASLDGYTF
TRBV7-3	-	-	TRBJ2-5	TGTGCCAGCAGCTTAACTACAGGGAGGGGAGAGACCCAGTACTTC	CASSLTTGRGETQYF
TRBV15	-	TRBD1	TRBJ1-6	TGTGCCACGGGACAGCTAGATTCACCCCTCCACTTT	CATGQLDSPLHF
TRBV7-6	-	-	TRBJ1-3	TGTGCCAGCAGCACTCTTGGAAACACCATATATTTT	CASSTLGNTIYF
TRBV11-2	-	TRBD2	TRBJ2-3	TGTGCCAGCAGCCGAGGCGGGGGGCAAGATACGCAGTATTTT	CASSRGGGQDTQYF
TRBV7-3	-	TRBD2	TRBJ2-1	TGTGCCAGCAGCTCGGGACTAGACGATGAGCAGTTCTTC	CASSSGLDDEQFF
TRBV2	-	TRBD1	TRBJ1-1	TGTGCCAGCAGTGTGGGGACAGGGGGCAATACTGAAGCTTTCTTT	CASSVGTGGNTEAFF
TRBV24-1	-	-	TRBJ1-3	TGTGCCACCAGTTCAGGGGCCGGAAACACCATATATTTT	CATSSGAGNTIYF
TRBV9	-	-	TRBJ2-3	TGTGCCAGCAGCGTAGACCCCACGGGGGAAGGTACGCAGTATTTT	CASSVDPTGEGTQYF
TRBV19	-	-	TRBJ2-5	TGTGCCAGTAGTATGGATTCGGGGGGCACACAAGAGACCCAGTACTTC	CASSMDSGGTQETQYF
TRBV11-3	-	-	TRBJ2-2	TGTGCCAGCAGCTCCTCGTCGTATACCGGGGAGCTGTTTTTT	CASSSSSYTGELFF
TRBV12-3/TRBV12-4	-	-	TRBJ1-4	TGTGCCAGCAGCGCCGGGGAAGAAAAACTGTTTTTT	CASSAGEEKLFF
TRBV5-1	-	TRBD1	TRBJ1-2	TGCGCCAGCAGCGCGTCGGACAGGGTTGGCGTGGACTATGGCTACACCTTC	CASSASDRVGVDYGYTF
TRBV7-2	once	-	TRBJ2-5	TGTGCCAGCAGCTTAACAGGGGAACGGGGGACGGGGGAGACCCAGTACTTC	CASSLTGERGTGETQYF
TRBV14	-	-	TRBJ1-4	TGTGCCAGCAGCCCCAGCGGGGGTTTGGAAAAACTGTTTTTT	CASSPSGGLEKLFF
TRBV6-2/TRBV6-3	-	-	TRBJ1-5	TGTGCCAGCAGTTACGGGGAGAGGGGCAATCAGCCCCAGCATTTT	CASSYGERGNQPQHF
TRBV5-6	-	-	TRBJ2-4	TGTGCCAGCACTAGCACGGCCGGGGTGGGTGGCATTCAGTACTTC	CASTSTAGVGGIQYF
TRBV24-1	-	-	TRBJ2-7	TGTGCCACCAGTGACCCCGGGGGTGGCGAGCAGTACTTC	CATSDPGGGEQYF
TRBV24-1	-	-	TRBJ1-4	TGTGCCACCAGTGAGGCCGGGACTCCTTTTCTGTTTTTT	CATSEAGTPFLFF
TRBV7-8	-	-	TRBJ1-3	TGTGCCAGCAGCTTAGGCCGGGGGGGAAACACCATATATTTT	CASSLGRGGNTIYF
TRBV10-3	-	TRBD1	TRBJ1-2	TGTGCCATCAGTACAGGGGGCTATGGCTACACCTTC	CAISTGGYGYTF
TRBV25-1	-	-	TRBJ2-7	TGTGCCAGCAGTGAATATCGGACTGATCACTCCGCCTACGAGCAGTACTTC	CASSEYRTDHSAYEQYF
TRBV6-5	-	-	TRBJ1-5	TGTGCCAGCAGTTCCCTCAGTAATCAGCCCCAGCATTTT	CASSSLSNQPQHF
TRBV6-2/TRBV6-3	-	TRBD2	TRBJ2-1	TGTGCCAGCAGTCCAAGCGGGGGCTGGGGCAATGAGCAGTTCTTC	CASSPSGGWGNEQFF
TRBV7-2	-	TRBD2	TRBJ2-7	TGTGCCAGCGGATTGAGGGAGGGCCACTCCTACGAGCAGTACTTC	CASGLREGHSYEQYF
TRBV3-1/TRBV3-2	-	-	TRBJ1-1	TGTGCCAGCAGCCAAGAGGGGACACTGAACACTGAAGCTTTCTTT	CASSQEGTLNTEAFF
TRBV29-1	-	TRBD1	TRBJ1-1	TGCAGCGTTGATCACAGGGGGTACACTGAAGCTTTCTTT	CSVDHRGYTEAFF
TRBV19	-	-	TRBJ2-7	TGTGCCAGTGCCGCAGGCTACGAGCAGTACTTC	CASAAGYEQYF
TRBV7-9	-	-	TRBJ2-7	TGTGCCAGCAGCTTAACAGGGCCCTCCTACGAGCAGTACTTC	CASSLTGPSYEQYF
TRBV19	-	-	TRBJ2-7	TGTGCCAGTAGTATAGGGGGCAGCCACTACGAGCAGTACTTC	CASSIGGSHYEQYF
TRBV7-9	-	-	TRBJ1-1	TGTGCCAGCAGCCTCGAGACAGACACTGAAGCTTTCTTT	CASSLETDTEAFF
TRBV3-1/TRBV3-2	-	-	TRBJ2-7	TGTGCCAGCAGCCAAGGGCTGGGCAGGGTCTACGAGCAGTACTTC	CASSQGLGRVYEQYF
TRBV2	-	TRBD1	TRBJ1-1	TGTGCCAGCAGGGACAGGGGAACCATGAACACTGAAGCTTTCTTT	CASRDRGTMNTEAFF